The TCR beta chain under discussion was sequenced for a study of T-cell reconstitution after alpha-beta-depleted transplantation in children. The length of the CDR3 is 14 residues. V trimming: 4 bases; J trimming: 8 bases; junction bases outside the gene matches: 8. The V gene's germline CDR1 is KGHSY and CDR2 FQNENV. It was with unique molecular identifiers that the TCRbeta library was prepared. TCRdb fed the PCR reads into MiXCR, producing one record per CDR3 protein. The sample has nearly 400,000 distinct CDR3 sequences, 20% seen once. The origin of this receptor is a human donor who donated a stem cell graft to a child with acute myeloid leukemia. The sequenced sample was PBMCs from the stem cell graft donor, obtained from the stem cell graft. The chain uses TRBV16 and TRBJ2-1, with 7 bases lining up with TRBD1. This chain's CDR3 is CASSRRQGVDEQFF. The CDR3 nucleotides are TGTGCCAGCAGCCGAAGACAGGGAGTCGATGAGCAGTTCTTC.